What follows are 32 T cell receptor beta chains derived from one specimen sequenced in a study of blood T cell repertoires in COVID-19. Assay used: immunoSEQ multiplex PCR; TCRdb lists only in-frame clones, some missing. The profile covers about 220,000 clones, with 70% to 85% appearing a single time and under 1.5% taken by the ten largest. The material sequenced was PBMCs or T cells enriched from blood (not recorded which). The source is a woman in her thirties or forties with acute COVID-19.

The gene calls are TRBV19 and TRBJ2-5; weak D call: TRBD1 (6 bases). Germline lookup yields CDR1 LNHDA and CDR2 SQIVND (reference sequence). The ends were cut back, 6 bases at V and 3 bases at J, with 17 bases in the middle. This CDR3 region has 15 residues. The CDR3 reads CASRLTGTYKETQYF. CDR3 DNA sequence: TGTGCCAGTAGATTGACCGGGACATACAAAGAGACCCAGTACTTC. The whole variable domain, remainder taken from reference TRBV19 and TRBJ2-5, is DGGITQSPKYLFRKEGQNVTLSCEQNLNHDAMYWYRQDPGQGLRLIYYSQIVNDFQKGDIAEGYSVSREKKESFPLTVTSAQKNPTAFYLCASRLTGTYKETQYFGPGTRLLVL.

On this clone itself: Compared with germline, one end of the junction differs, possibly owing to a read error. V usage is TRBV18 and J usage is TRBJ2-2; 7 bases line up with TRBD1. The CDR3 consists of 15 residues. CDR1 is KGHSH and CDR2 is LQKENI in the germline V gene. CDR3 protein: CASSPGTVFTGALFF. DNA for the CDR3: TGTGCCAGCTCACCGGGGACAGTCTTTACCGGGGCGCTGTTTTTT.

The DNA of the CDR3 is TGTGCCAGCAGTCGCGGACTAGCGGGCACAGATACGCAGTATTTT. Amino acid sequence: CASSRGLAGTDTQYF. V gene TRBV7-3 combines with J gene TRBJ2-3; 10 positions match TRBD2. With V trimmed by 6 bases and J by 1 base, 4 bases remained unmatched. The CDR3 runs to 15 residues. Germline-derived CDR1 and CDR2 are SGHTA and FQGTGA.

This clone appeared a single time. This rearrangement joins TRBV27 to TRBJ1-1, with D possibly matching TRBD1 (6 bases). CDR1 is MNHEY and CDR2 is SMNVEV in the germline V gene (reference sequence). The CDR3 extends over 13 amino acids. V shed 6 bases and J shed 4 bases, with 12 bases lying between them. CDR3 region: CASSLQDSTEAFF. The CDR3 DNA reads TGTGCCAGCAGCCTGCAGGACAGCACTGAAGCTTTCTTT.

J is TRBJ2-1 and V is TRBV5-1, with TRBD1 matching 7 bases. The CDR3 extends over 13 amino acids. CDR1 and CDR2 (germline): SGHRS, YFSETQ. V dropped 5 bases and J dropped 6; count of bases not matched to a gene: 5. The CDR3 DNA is TGCGCCAGCAGGCAGGGACAGCTCAATGAGCAGTTCTTC. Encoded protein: CASRQGQLNEQFF.

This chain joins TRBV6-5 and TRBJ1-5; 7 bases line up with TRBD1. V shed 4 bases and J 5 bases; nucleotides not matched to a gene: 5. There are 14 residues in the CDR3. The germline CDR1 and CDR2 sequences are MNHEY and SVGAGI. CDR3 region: CASSSTGVDQPQHF. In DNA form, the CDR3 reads TGTGCCAGCAGTTCTACAGGGGTGGATCAGCCCCAGCATTTT.

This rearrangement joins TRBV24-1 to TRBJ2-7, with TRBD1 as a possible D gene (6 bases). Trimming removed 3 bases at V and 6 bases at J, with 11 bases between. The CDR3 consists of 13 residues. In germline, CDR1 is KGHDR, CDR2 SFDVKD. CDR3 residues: CATSDETGSEQYF. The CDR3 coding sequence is TGTGCCACCAGTGATGAGACAGGAAGCGAGCAGTACTTC.

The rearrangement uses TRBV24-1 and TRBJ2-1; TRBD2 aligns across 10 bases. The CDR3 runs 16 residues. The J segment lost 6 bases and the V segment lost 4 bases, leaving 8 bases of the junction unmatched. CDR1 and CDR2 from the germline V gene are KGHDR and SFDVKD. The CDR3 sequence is CATSDPSSGSRNEQFF. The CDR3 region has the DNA TGTGCCACCAGTGACCCGTCTAGCGGGAGCCGCAATGAGCAGTTCTTC.

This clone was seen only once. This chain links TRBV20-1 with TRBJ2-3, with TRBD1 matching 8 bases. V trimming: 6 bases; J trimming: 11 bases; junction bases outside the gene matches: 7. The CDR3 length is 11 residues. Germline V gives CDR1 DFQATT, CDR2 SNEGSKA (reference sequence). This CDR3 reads CSAPAGTGQYF. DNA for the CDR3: TGCAGTGCCCCGGCCGGGACAGGGCAGTATTTT.

CDR3 nucleotide sequence: TGTGCCAGCAGTGAAATAGCGGGGACCTCCTACGAGCAGTACTTC. Protein product: CASSEIAGTSYEQYF. V gene TRBV6-1 combines with J gene TRBJ2-7; TRBD2 matches 8 bases. CDR3 length: 15 amino acids. In germline, CDR1 is MNHNS, CDR2 SASEGT. Trimming removed 2 bases from V and 0 bases from J; junction bases left unmatched: 3.

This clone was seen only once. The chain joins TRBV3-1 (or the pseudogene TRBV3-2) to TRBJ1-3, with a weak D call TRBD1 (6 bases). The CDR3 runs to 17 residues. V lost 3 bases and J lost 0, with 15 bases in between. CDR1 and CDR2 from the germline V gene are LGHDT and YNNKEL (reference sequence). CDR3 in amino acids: CASSQAGTLSSGNTIYF. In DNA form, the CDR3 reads TGTGCCAGCAGCCAGGCTGGGACACTATCCTCTGGAAACACCATATATTTT.

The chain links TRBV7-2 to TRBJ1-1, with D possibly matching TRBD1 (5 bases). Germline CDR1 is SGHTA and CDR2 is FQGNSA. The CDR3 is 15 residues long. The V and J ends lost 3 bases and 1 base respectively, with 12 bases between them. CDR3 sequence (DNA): TGTGCCAGCAGCTTTCGGGGGGTGCAGAACACTGAAGCTTTCTTT. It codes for CASSFRGVQNTEAFF.

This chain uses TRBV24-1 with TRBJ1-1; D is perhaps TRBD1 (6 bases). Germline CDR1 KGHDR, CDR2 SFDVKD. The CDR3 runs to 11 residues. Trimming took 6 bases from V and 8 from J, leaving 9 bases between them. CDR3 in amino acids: CATSQTGEAFF. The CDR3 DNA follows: TGTGCCACCAGTCAAACAGGGGAAGCTTTCTTT.

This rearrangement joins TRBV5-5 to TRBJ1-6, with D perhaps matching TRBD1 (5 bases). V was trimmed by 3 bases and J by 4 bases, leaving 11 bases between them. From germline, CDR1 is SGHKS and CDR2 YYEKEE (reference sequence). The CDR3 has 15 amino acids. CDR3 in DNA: TGTGCCAGCAGCTGGGGGGAACCTTATAATTCACCCCTCCACTTT. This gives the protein CASSWGEPYNSPLHF.

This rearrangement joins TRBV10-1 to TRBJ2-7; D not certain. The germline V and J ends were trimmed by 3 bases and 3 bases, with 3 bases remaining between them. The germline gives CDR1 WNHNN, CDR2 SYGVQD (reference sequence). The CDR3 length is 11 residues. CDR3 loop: CASSDHYEQYF. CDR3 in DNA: TGCGCCAGCAGTGACCACTACGAGCAGTACTTC.

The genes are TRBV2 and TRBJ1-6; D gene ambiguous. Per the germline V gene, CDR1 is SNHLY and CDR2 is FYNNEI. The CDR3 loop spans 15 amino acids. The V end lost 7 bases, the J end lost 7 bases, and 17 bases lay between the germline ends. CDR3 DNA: TGTGCCAGCACACGACTACCAGTACAGAATTCACCCCTCCACTTT. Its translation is CASTRLPVQNSPLHF.

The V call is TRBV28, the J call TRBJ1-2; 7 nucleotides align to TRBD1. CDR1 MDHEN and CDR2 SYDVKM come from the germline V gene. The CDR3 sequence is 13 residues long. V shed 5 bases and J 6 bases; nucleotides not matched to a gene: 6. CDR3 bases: TGTGCCAGCAGTCCGACAGGGTGGAATGGCTACACCTTC. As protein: CASSPTGWNGYTF.

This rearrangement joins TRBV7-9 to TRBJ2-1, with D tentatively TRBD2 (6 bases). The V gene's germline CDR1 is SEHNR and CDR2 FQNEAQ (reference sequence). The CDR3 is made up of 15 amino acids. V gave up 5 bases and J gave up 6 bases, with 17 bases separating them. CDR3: CASSQNRDFFNEQFF. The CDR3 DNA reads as TGTGCCAGCAGCCAGAACCGGGACTTCTTCAATGAGCAGTTCTTC.

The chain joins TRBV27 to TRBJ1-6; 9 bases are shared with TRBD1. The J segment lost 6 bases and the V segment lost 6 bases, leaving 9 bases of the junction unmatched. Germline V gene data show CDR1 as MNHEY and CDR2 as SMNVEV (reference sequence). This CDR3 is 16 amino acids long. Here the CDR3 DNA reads TGTGCCAGCAGATTTGGGGGGACAGGGAGTAATTCACCCCTCCACTTT. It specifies CASRFGGTGSNSPLHF.

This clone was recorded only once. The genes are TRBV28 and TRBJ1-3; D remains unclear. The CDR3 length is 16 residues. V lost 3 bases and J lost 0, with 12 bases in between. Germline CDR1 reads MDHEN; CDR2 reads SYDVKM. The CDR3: CASSLGGNLSGNTIYF. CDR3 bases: TGTGCCAGCAGTTTGGGAGGGAATCTCTCTGGAAACACCATATATTTT. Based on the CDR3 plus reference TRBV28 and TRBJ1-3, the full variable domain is DVKVTQSSRYLVKRTGEKVFLECVQDMDHENMFWYRQDPGLGLRLIYFSYDVKMKEKGDIPEGYSVSREKKERFSLILESASTNQTSMYLCASSLGGNLSGNTIYFGEGSWLTVV.

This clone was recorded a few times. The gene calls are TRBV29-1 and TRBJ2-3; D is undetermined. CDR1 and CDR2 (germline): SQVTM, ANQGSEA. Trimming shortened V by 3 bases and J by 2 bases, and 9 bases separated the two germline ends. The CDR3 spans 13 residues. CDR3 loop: CSVDGGITDTQYF. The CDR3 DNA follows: TGCAGCGTTGACGGCGGTATCACAGATACGCAGTATTTT.

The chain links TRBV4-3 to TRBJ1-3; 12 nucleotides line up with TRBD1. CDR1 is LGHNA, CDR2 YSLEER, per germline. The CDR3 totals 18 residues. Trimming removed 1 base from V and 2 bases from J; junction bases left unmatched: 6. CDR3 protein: CASSQAPGQGATGNTIYF. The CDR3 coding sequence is TGCGCCAGCAGCCAAGCCCCGGGACAGGGGGCGACTGGAAACACCATATATTTT.

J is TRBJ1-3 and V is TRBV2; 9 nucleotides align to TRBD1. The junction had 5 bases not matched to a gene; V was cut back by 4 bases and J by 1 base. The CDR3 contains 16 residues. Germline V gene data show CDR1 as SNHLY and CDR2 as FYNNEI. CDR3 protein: CASSGDRDFSGNTIYF. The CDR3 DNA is TGTGCCAGCAGTGGGGACAGGGACTTTTCTGGAAACACCATATATTTT.

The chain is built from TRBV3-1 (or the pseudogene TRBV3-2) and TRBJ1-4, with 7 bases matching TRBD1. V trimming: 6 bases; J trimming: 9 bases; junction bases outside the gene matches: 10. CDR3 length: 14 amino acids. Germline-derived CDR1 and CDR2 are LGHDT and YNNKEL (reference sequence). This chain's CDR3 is CASSVARGQQKLFF. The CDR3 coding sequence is TGTGCCAGCAGTGTGGCAAGGGGACAGCAAAAACTGTTTTTT.

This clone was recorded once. CDR3 protein: CATSKDRRASPLHF. DNA for the CDR3: TGTGCCACCAGCAAGGACAGGAGGGCTTCACCCCTCCACTTT. This sequence joins TRBV15 and TRBJ1-6; 7 positions agree with TRBD1. The CDR3 consists of 14 residues. The ends lost 4 bases at V and 9 bases at J; junction bases unmatched: 6. Germline V lookup: CDR1 LNHNV, CDR2 YYDKDF (reference sequence).

The CDR3 bases are TGTGCCAGCGGCCAACCGGGACAGGGGGCCACAGATACGCAGTATTTT. Protein product: CASGQPGQGATDTQYF. The rearrangement links TRBV5-6 to TRBJ2-3; 12 bases line up with TRBD1. J was trimmed by 2 bases and V by 7 bases; bases with no gene match: 8. There are 16 residues in the CDR3. In germline, CDR1 is SGHDT, CDR2 YYEEEE.

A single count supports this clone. Written as DNA, the CDR3 is TGTGCCAGTAGTGACCCGGGACAGGGGAACACTGAAGCTTTCTTT. Its translation: CASSDPGQGNTEAFF. This chain connects TRBV19 to TRBJ1-1; the match to TRBD1 covers 9 bases. J was trimmed by 1 base and V by 5 bases; bases with no gene match: 5. This CDR3 is 15 amino acids long. CDR1 and CDR2 (germline): LNHDA, SQIVND (reference sequence).

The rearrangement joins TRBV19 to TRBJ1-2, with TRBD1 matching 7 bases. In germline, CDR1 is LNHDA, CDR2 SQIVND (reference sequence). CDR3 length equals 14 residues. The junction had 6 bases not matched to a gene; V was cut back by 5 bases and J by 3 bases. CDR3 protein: CASSDRVKDYGYTF. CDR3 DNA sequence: TGTGCCAGTAGTGACAGGGTCAAAGACTATGGCTACACCTTC.

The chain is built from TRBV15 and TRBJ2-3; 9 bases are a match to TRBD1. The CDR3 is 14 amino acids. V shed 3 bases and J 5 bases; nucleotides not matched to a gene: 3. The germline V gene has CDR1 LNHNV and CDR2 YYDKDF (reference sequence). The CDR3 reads CATSSRTGVDTQYF. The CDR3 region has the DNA TGTGCCACCAGCAGTAGGACAGGGGTAGATACGCAGTATTTT.

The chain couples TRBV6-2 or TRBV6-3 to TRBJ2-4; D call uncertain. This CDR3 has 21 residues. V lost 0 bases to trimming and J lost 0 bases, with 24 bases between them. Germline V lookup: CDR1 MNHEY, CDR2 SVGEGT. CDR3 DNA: TGTGCCAGCAGTTACTCGAGGAGAGGCAGTACTGCTGAACTAGCCAAAAACATTCAGTACTTC. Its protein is CASSYSRRGSTAELAKNIQYF.

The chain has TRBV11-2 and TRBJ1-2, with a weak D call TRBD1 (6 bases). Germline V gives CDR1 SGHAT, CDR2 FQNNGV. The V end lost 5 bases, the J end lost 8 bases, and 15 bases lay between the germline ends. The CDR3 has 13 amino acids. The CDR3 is CASSGPTGNGYTF. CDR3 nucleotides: TGTGCCAGCAGCGGACCTACAGGGAACGGCTACACCTTC.

CDR3 protein: CASSLDPQGYLLYEQYF. In DNA form, the CDR3 reads TGTGCCAGCAGCTTGGACCCACAGGGTTACCTACTCTACGAGCAGTACTTC. The chain carries TRBV5-4 and TRBJ2-7; a weak D match, TRBD1 (6 bases). V gave up 0 bases and J gave up 3 bases, with 19 bases separating them. In germline, CDR1 is SGHNT, CDR2 YYREEE (reference sequence). This CDR3 region has 17 residues.